Following are 8 T cell receptor beta chains from one sample sequenced in a study of T-cell reconstitution after alpha-beta-depleted transplantation in children. The TCRbeta library was prepared with unique molecular identifiers. MiXCR, run by TCRdb on the PCR reads, gives a single entry per CDR3 protein. The top ten hold around 14% of the sample, which has around 96,000 distinct CDR3 sequences, 12% seen once. Sequenced material: PBMCs from the stem cell graft donor, taken from the stem cell graft. The receptor source for this set is a human donor who donated a stem cell graft to a child with inherited bone marrow failure.

This clonotype was seen at least ten times. V is TRBV7-9 and J is TRBJ2-2; D unclear. The CDR3 loop spans 14 amino acids. Germline-derived CDR1 and CDR2 are SEHNR and FQNEAQ (reference sequence). V lost 1 base, J lost 1 base, and 4 bases lay in between. CDR3 sequence: CASSLVVNTGELFF. CDR3 coding DNA: TGTGCCAGCAGCTTAGTTGTGAACACCGGGGAGCTGTTTTTT.

This clonotype occurred many times. This chain links TRBV6-2 or TRBV6-3 with TRBJ2-1; D is uncertain. This CDR3 is built from 13 residues. Deletions cut 5 bases from V and 9 bases from J, with 14 bases between. CDR1 and CDR2 (germline): MNHEY, SVGEGT. The CDR3: CASSLGQFGEQFF. The CDR3 DNA follows: TGTGCCAGCAGTCTAGGGCAGTTCGGTGAGCAGTTCTTC.

This clonotype was recorded a few times. CDR3: CASSRGQGWNEQFF. DNA for the CDR3: TGTGCCAGCAGTCGCGGACAGGGATGGAATGAGCAGTTCTTC. V is TRBV6-1 and J is TRBJ2-1, with TRBD1 identical over 8 bases. The CDR3 length is 14 residues. Looked up from germline, CDR1 is MNHNS and CDR2 is SASEGT. V lost 5 bases and J lost 7; bases outside the gene matches: 7.

This clonotype has ten or more counts. This chain links TRBV12-3 or TRBV12-4 with TRBJ2-2; no clear D. This CDR3 spans 14 amino acids. V was trimmed by 3 bases and J by 5 bases, leaving 10 bases between them. DNA of the CDR3: TGTGCCAGCAGTTTTCTTGGGCGTACCGGGGAGCTGTTTTTT. Its translation is CASSFLGRTGELFF.

This clonotype was counted ten times or more. The chain couples TRBV5-1 to TRBJ1-1, with D perhaps matching TRBD1 (6 bases). Per germline, CDR1 SGHRS and CDR2 YFSETQ. V shed 2 bases and J shed 3 bases, with 14 bases lying between them. This CDR3 contains 15 residues. For the CDR3, the DNA is TGCGCCAGCAGCTTCGGGACAATAAAGGACACTGAAGCTTTCTTT. The encoded protein is CASSFGTIKDTEAFF.

This clonotype was recorded a few times. The junction departs from the called germline gene at one end, perhaps through a read error. The chain links TRBV19 to TRBJ1-5; D may be TRBD1 (5 bases). Germline V gene lookup returns CDR1 LNHDA and CDR2 SQIVND (reference sequence). CDR3 length equals 13 residues. CDR3 coding DNA: TGTGCCAGTAGCAGGGAAAGGGATCACCCCCAGCATTTT. Its protein product is CASSRERDHPQHF.

This clonotype was picked up a small number of times. The rearrangement joins TRBV6-2 or TRBV6-3 to TRBJ2-3; weak D call: TRBD2 (5 bases). V lost 9 bases and J lost 3, with 13 bases in between. The CDR3 has 13 amino acids. CDR1 is MNHEY and CDR2 is SVGEGT in the germline V gene. The CDR3: CASGIRETDTQYF. In DNA, the CDR3 is TGTGCCAGTGGAATTCGGGAAACAGATACGCAGTATTTT.

In this sample, this clonotype turned up many times. V gene TRBV7-2 combines with J gene TRBJ1-5, with no clear D. The CDR3 covers 15 residues. CDR1 is SGHTA and CDR2 is FQGNSA in the germline V gene. Trimming shortened V by 2 bases and J by 1 base, and 9 bases separated the two germline ends. CDR3 residues: CASSLNRGSNQPQHF. CDR3 DNA: TGTGCCAGCAGCTTAAACCGGGGAAGCAATCAGCCCCAGCATTTT.